The clone carrying this T cell receptor beta chain was seen once. Its specificity is unknown. Per the germline V gene, CDR1 is MDHEN and CDR2 is SYDVKM. V shed 4 bases and J shed 7 bases, with 16 bases lying between them. The CDR3 contains 14 residues. Sequencing targeted expressed TCRB transcripts, as all isolated RNA had been reverse transcribed. The assay was immunoSEQ multiplex PCR, and TCRdb's table has in-frame clones only and misses some. The data show roughly 250,000 clones, around 20% seen once. The sample originates from a study of beta chain features in type 1 diabetes. Findings and caveats of the study: Across all four CD4+ subsets, people with type 1 diabetes showed modestly shorter TCRB CDR3s.

The rearrangement uses TRBV28 and TRBJ1-1; a weak D match, TRBD1 (5 bases). Sequencing was carried out using naive CD4+ T cells from blood. The receptor's source is a middle-aged woman with type 1 diabetes. CDR3 nucleotide sequence: TGTGCCAGCAGTTCTCCCCACAGGCCGGATGAAGCTTTCTTT. It translates to CASSSPHRPDEAFF.